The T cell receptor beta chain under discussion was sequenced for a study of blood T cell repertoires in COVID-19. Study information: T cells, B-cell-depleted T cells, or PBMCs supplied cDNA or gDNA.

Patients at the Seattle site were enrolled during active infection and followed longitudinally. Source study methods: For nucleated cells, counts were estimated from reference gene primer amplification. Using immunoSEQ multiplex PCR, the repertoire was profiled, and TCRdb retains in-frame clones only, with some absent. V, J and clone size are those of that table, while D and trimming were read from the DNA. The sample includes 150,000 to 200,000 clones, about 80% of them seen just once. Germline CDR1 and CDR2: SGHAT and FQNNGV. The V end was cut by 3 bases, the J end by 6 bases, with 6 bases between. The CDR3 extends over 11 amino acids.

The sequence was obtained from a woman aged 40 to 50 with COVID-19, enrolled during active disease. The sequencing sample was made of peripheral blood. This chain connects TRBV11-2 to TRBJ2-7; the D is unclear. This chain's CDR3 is CASSFGPEQYV. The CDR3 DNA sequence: TGTGCCAGCAGCTTTGGGCCCGAGCAGTACGTC.